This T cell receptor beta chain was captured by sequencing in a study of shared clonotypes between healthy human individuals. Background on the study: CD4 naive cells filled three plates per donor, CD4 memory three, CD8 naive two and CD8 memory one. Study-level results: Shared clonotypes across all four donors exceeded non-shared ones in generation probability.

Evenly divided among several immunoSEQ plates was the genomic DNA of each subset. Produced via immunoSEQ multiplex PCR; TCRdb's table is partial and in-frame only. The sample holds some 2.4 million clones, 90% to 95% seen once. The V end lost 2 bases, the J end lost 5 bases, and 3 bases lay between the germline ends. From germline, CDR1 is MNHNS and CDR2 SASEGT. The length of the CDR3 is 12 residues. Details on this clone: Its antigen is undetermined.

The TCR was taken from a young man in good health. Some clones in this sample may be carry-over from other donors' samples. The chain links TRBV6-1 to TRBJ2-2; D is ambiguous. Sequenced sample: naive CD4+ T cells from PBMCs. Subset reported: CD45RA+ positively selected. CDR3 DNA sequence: TGTGCCAGCAGTGAACAGACCGGGGAGCTGTTTTTT. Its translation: CASSEQTGELFF.